Following are 9 T cell receptor beta chains from one sample sequenced in a study of blood T cell repertoires in COVID-19. The table came from immunoSEQ multiplex PCR; TCRdb's copy has only in-frame clones and leaves some out. The repertoire holds 140,000 to 150,000 clones, with over 80% as singletons. The sample taken for sequencing was PBMCs or T cells enriched from blood (not recorded which). Receptor source: a woman in her fifties or sixties who had been exposed to COVID-19.

The rearrangement links TRBV29-1 to TRBJ2-6; D perhaps matches TRBD1 (5 bases). Trimming stripped 1 base from V and 0 bases from J, with 16 bases between. The V gene's germline CDR1 is SQVTM and CDR2 ANQGSEA. The CDR3 totals 18 residues. The CDR3 DNA reads as TGCAGCGTTGAAGGAGATAGGGGTTCGAGCTCTGGGGCCAACGTCCTGACTTTC. Protein product: CSVEGDRGSSSGANVLTF.

V usage is TRBV6-2 or TRBV6-3 and J usage is TRBJ1-1; TRBD1 matches at 8 bases. Losses at the gene ends were 2 bases for V and 4 bases for J; bases not matched to a gene: 3. This CDR3 comprises 14 residues. Germline loops: CDR1 MNHEY, CDR2 SVGEGT. The CDR3 region has the DNA TGTGCCAGCAGTTACCTCACAGGGGGCACTGAAGCTTTCTTT. Its translation: CASSYLTGGTEAFF.

The J gene is TRBJ1-1, the V gene TRBV27, with TRBD1 matching over 7 bases. The CDR3 totals 14 residues. J gave up 4 bases and V 2 bases, and 4 bases lay outside the gene matches. Germline CDR1 MNHEY, CDR2 SMNVEV (reference sequence). Here the CDR3 DNA reads TGTGCCAGCAGTTTAAACGCAGGGGGCACTGAAGCTTTCTTT. Protein product: CASSLNAGGTEAFF.

The genes are TRBV9 and TRBJ1-3, with 8 bases matching TRBD1. The V segment lost 0 bases and the J segment 2 bases; nucleotides outside the gene matches: 4. The germline V gene has CDR1 SGDLS and CDR2 YYNGEE. The length of the CDR3 is 16 residues. CDR3 sequence reads: CASSVGGTGAGNTIYF. The CDR3 coding sequence is TGTGCCAGCAGCGTAGGCGGGACAGGAGCTGGAAACACCATATATTTT. Supplemented by reference TRBV9 and TRBJ1-3, the full variable domain reads DSGVTQTPKHLITATGQRVTLRCSPRSGDLSVYWYQQSLDQGLQFLIQYYNGEERAKGNILERFSAQQFPDLHSELNLSSLELGDSALYFCASSVGGTGAGNTIYFGEGSWLTVV.

The chain is built from TRBV7-9 and TRBJ1-4; no clear D. Germline lookup yields CDR1 SEHNR and CDR2 FQNEAQ (reference sequence). The CDR3 is 16 amino acids. Trimming pared 5 bases from V and 6 bases from J, leaving 19 bases between. In DNA, the CDR3 is TGTGCCAGCAGCAACATTCGGGGTGAGACTTATGAAAAACTGTTTTTT. Its translation is CASSNIRGETYEKLFF.

The CDR3 DNA reads as TGTGCCAGCAGAGGGGCTAGCGGGAGGGTTAGCTACGAGCAGTACTTC. Protein product: CASRGASGRVSYEQYF. The chain is built from TRBV5-4 and TRBJ2-7; 12 bases fit TRBD2. Losses at the gene ends were 5 bases for V and 3 bases for J; bases not matched to a gene: 9. This CDR3 has 16 amino acids. Germline V lookup: CDR1 SGHNT, CDR2 YYREEE (reference sequence).

This chain links TRBV13 with TRBJ2-1; 7 nucleotides match TRBD1. J lost 8 bases, V lost 0 bases, and 13 bases had no gene match. CDR3 length: 17 residues. The germline gives CDR1 PRHDT, CDR2 FYEKMQ (reference sequence). Here the CDR3 DNA reads TGTGCCAGCAGCTTAGGGATACAGGGGTTCGATTCGTATGAGCAGTTCTTC. This translates into CASSLGIQGFDSYEQFF.

The chain joins TRBV7-3 to TRBJ2-3, with D possibly matching TRBD2 (6 bases). The CDR3 runs to 15 residues. Trimming took off 5 bases at V and 1 base at J, with 13 bases between the two ends. Germline V gene sequence: CDR1 SGHTA, CDR2 FQGTGA. The CDR3, as DNA: TGTGCCAGCAGCCCCCGCGGGGAGGGCACAGATACGCAGTATTTT. It is translated as CASSPRGEGTDTQYF.

This rearrangement joins TRBV15 to TRBJ2-7, with TRBD1 matching 10 bases. Germline CDR1 LNHNV, CDR2 YYDKDF (reference sequence). V lost 0 bases to trimming and J lost 3 bases; unmatched junction nucleotides: 2. There are 15 residues in the CDR3. For the CDR3, the DNA is TGTGCCACCAGCAGAGAGGGGACAGGGGACTACGAGCAGTACTTC. This codes for CATSREGTGDYEQYF.